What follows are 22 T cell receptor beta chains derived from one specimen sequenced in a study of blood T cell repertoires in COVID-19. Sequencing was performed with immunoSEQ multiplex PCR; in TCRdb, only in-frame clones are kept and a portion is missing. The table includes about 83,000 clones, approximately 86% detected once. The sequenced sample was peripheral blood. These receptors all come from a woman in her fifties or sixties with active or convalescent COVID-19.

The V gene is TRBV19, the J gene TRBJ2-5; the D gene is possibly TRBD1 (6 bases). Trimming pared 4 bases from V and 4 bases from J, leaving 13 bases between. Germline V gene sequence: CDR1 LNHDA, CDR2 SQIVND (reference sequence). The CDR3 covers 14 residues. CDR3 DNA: TGTGCCAGTAGTACCCACAGGGATGCAGAGACCCAGTACTTC. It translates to CASSTHRDAETQYF.

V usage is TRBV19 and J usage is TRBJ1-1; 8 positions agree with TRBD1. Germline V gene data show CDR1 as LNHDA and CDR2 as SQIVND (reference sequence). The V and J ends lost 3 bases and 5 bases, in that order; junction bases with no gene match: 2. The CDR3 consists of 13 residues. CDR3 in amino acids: CASSMTGATEAFF. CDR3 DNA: TGTGCCAGTAGTATGACAGGGGCTACTGAAGCTTTCTTT. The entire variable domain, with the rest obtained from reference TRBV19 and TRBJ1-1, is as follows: DGGITQSPKYLFRKEGQNVTLSCEQNLNHDAMYWYRQDPGQGLRLIYYSQIVNDFQKGDIAEGYSVSREKKESFPLTVTSAQKNPTAFYLCASSMTGATEAFFGQGTRLTVV.

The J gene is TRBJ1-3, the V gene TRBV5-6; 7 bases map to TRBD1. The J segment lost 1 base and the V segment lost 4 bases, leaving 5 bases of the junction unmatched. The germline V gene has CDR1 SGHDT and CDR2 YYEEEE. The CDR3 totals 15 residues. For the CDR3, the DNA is TGTGCCAGCAGCCCCGGGGGACAGTCTGGAAACACCATATATTTT. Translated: CASSPGGQSGNTIYF.

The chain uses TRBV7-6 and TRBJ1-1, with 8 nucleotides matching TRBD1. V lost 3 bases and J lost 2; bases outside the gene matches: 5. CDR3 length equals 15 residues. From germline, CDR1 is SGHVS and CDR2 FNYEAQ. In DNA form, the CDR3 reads TGTGCCAGCAGCTTCTCCGGGACAGGAAACACTGAAGCTTTCTTT. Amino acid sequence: CASSFSGTGNTEAFF.

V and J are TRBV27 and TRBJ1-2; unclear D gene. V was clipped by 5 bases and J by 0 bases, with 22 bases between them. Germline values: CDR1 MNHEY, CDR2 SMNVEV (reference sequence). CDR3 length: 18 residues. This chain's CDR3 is CASSRGGMALLANYGYTF. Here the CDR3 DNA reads TGTGCCAGCAGTCGGGGAGGGATGGCACTCCTAGCTAACTATGGCTACACCTTC.

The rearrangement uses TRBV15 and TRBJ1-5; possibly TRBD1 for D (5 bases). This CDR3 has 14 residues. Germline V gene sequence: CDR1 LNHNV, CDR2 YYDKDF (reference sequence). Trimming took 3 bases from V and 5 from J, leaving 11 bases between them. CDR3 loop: CATSRGGGYQPQHF. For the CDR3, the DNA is TGTGCCACCAGCAGGGGGGGAGGATATCAGCCCCAGCATTTT.

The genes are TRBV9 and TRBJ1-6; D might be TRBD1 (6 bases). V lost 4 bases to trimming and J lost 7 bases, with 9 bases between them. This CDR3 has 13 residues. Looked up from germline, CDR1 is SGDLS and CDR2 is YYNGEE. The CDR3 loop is CASSSGENSPLHF. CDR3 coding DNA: TGTGCCAGCAGCTCAGGGGAGAATTCACCCCTCCACTTT.

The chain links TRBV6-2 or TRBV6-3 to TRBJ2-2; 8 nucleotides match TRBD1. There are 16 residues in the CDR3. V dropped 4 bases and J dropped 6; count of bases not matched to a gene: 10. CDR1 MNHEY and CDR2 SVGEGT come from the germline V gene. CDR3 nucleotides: TGTGCCAGCAGTTCGACAGGGGCAAGTAACGCCGGGGAGCTGTTTTTT. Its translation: CASSSTGASNAGELFF.

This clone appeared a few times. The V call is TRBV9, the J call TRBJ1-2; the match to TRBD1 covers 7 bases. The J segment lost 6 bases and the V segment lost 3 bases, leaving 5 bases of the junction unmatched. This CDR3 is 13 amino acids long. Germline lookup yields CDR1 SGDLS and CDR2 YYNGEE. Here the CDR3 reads CASSEQGRDGYTF. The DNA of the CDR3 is TGTGCCAGCAGCGAACAGGGGCGGGATGGCTACACCTTC. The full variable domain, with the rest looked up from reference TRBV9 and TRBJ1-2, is DSGVTQTPKHLITATGQRVTLRCSPRSGDLSVYWYQQSLDQGLQFLIQYYNGEERAKGNILERFSAQQFPDLHSELNLSSLELGDSALYFCASSEQGRDGYTFGSGTRLTVV.

The CDR3 sequence: CASSEFNSGANVLTF. The CDR3 coding sequence is TGTGCCAGCAGTGAATTCAACTCTGGGGCCAACGTCCTGACTTTC. The rearrangement links TRBV6-1 to TRBJ2-6; D is ambiguous. The CDR3 is 15 residues long. With 2 bases removed from V and 0 bases from J, the gap between germline ends came to 5 bases. CDR1 and CDR2 (germline): MNHNS, SASEGT.

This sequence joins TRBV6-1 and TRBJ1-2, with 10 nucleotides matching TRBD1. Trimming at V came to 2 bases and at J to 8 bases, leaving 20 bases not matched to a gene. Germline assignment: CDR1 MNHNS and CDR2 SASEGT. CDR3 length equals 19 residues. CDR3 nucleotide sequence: TGTGCCAGCAGTGAATCTATGGACAGGGGGGTTTCCTCGGCTAGCGGCTACACCTTC. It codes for CASSESMDRGVSSASGYTF.

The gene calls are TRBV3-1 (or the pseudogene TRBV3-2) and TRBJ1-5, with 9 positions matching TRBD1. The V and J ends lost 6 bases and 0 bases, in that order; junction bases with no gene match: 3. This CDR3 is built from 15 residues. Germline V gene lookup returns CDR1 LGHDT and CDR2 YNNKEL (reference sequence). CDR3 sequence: CASRLDRGSNQPQHF. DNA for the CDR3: TGTGCCAGCAGACTGGACAGGGGTAGCAATCAGCCCCAGCATTTT.

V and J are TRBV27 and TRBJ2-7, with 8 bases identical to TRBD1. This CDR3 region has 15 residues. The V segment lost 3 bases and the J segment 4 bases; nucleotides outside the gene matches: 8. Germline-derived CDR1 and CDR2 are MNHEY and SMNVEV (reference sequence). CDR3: CASSLNQGAVYEQYF. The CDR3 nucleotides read TGTGCCAGCAGTTTGAACCAGGGGGCGGTATACGAGCAGTACTTC.

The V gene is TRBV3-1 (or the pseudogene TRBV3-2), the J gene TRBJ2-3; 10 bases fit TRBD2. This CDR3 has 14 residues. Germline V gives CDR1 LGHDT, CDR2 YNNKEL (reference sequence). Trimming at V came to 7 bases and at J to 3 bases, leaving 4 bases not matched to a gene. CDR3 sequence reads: CASNPSGGTDTQYF. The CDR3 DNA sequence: TGTGCCAGCAACCCTAGCGGGGGTACAGATACGCAGTATTTT.

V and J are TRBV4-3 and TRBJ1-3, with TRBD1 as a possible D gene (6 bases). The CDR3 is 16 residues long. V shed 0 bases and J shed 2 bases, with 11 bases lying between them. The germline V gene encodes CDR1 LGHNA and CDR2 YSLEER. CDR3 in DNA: TGCGCCAGCAGCCAAGATTGGGGGGGCCCTGGAAACACCATATATTTT. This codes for CASSQDWGGPGNTIYF.

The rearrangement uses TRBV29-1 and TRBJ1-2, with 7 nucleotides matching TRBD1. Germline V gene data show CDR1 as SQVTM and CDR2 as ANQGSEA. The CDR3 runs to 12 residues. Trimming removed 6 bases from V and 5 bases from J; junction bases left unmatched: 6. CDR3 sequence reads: CSVRQGIYGYTF. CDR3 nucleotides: TGCAGCGTCCGACAGGGAATTTATGGCTACACCTTC.

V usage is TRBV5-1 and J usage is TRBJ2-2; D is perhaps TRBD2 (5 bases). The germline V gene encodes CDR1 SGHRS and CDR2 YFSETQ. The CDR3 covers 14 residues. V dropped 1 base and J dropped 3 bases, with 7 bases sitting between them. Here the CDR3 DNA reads TGCGCCAGCAGCTTGACGAGGGACACCGGGGAGCTGTTTTTT. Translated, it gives CASSLTRDTGELFF.

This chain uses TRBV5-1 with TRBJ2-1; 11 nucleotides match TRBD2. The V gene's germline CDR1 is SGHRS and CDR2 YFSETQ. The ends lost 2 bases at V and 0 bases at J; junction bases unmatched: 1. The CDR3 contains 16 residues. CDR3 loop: CASSFSGGASYNEQFF. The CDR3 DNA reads TGCGCCAGCAGCTTTAGCGGGGGGGCCTCCTACAATGAGCAGTTCTTC.

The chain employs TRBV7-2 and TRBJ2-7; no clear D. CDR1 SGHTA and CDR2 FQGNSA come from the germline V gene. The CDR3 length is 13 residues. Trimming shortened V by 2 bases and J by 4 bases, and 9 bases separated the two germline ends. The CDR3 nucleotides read TGTGCCAGCAGCTTAATCTATACGTACGAGCAGTACTTC. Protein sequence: CASSLIYTYEQYF.

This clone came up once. The CDR3 is CASSPTDMNTEAFF. The CDR3 nucleotides read TGTGCCAGCTCTCCGACAGATATGAACACTGAAGCTTTCTTT. V and J are TRBV18 and TRBJ1-1, with a tentative D call TRBD1 (5 bases). The CDR3 is 14 amino acids. V was cut by 6 bases and J by 0 bases, with 11 bases left in between. Germline V gene sequence: CDR1 KGHSH, CDR2 LQKENI.

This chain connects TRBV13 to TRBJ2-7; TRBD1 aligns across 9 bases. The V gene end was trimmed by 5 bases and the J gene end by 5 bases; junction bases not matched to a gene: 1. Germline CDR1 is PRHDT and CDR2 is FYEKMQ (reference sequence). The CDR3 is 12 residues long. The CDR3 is CASSRQGDEQYF. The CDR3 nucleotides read TGTGCCAGCAGCCGACAGGGGGACGAGCAGTACTTC. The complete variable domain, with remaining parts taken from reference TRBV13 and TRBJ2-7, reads AAGVIQSPRHLIKEKRETATLKCYPIPRHDTVYWYQQGPGQDPQFLISFYEKMQSDKGSIPDRFSAQQFSDYHSELNMSSLELGDSALYFCASSRQGDEQYFGPGTRLTVT.

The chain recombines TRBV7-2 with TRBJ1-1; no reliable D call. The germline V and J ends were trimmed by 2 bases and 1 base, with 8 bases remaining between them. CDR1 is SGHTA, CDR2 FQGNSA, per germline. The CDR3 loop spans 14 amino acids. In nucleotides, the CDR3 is TGTGCCAGCAGCTTAAGGCAGGAGAACACTGAAGCTTTCTTT. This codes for CASSLRQENTEAFF.